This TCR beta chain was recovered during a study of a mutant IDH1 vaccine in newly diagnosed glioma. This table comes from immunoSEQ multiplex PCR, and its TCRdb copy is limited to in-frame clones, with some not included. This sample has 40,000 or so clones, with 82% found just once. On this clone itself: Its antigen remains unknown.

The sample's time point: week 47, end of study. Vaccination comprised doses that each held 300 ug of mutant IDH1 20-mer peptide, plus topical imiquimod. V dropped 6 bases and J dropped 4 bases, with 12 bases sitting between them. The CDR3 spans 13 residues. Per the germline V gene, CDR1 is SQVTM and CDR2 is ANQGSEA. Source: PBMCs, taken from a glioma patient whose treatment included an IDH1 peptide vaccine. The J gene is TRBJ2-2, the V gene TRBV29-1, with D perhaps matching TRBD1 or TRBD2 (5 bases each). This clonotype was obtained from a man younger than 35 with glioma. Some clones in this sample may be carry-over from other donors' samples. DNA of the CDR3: TGCAGCGTGAGGGACGGACTCACCGGGGAGCTGTTTTTT. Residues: CSVRDGLTGELFF.